The rows below give T cell receptor beta chains drawn from one sample of a study of STAT5B mutations in CD4+ large granular lymphocyte leukemia. Produced via immunoSEQ multiplex PCR; TCRdb's table is partial and in-frame only. Of 32,000 or so clones in the sample, more than 60% were seen once. The sequenced material came from CD4+ T cells from blood buffy coats. All receptors derive from a human donor in good health. CDR3s include the opening cysteine and the closing phenylalanine or tryptophan. The D gene is left open where the match is weak. Part of the rows lack a size; the others show once, few, many or a class for expanded clones.

clone size: .; J gene: TRBJ1-5; D gene: TRBD1; V gene: TRBV18; CDR3 DNA: TGTGCCAGTTCGGACAGGGGGGCCAATCAGCCCCAGCATTTT; CDR3 protein: CASSDRGANQPQHF
clone size: .; J gene: TRBJ1-5; D gene: .; V gene: TRBV7-2; CDR3 DNA: TGTGCCAGCAGCCCGAGGCTCGATCAGCCCCAGCATTTT; CDR3 protein: CASSPRLDQPQHF
clone size: .; J gene: TRBJ2-2; D gene: .; V gene: TRBV5-1; CDR3 DNA: TGCGCCAGCAGTGTCAGTCCCGGGGAGCTGTTTTTT; CDR3 protein: CASSVSPGELFF
clone size: .; J gene: TRBJ1-5; D gene: .; V gene: TRBV5-1; CDR3 DNA: TGCGCCAGCAGCTTGGACGACAGCCTAAATCAGCCCCAGCATTTT; CDR3 protein: CASSLDDSLNQPQHF
clone size: .; J gene: TRBJ2-3; D gene: .; V gene: TRBV18; CDR3 DNA: TGTGCCAGCTCCCGCGTTACGAGCACAGATACGCAGTATTTT; CDR3 protein: CASSRVTSTDTQYF
clone size: .; J gene: TRBJ2-2; D gene: .; V gene: TRBV4-1; CDR3 DNA: TGCGCCAGCAGCCAACCGGGGAGGGGGCCAGCCCTAAATAGGAACACCGGGGAGCTGTTTTTT; CDR3 protein: CASSQPGRGPALNRNTGELFF
clone size: .; J gene: TRBJ2-2; D gene: TRBD2; V gene: TRBV4-1; CDR3 DNA: TGCGCCAGCAGCCTTCGGACTAGCGGGGGGATGATGACGAACACCGGGGAGCTGTTTTTT; CDR3 protein: CASSLRTSGGMMTNTGELFF
clone size: .; J gene: TRBJ2-5; D gene: TRBD2; V gene: TRBV19; CDR3 DNA: TGTGCCAGTAGTCCCGGACTAGCGGGGCAAGAGACCCAGTACTTC; CDR3 protein: CASSPGLAGQETQYF
clone size: .; J gene: TRBJ2-5; D gene: .; V gene: TRBV6-5; CDR3 DNA: TGTGCCAGCAGTTACTTGTCCGGGACCCAGTACTTC; CDR3 protein: CASSYLSGTQYF
clone size: .; J gene: TRBJ1-2; D gene: .; V gene: TRBV10-3; CDR3 DNA: TGTGCCATCAGTGAGGAAGGTCAGCGCGGGTTCAACTATGGCTACACCTTC; CDR3 protein: CAISEEGQRGFNYGYTF
clone size: .; J gene: TRBJ2-2; D gene: TRBD2; V gene: TRBV19; CDR3 DNA: TGTGCCAGTAGTATTCAAGCGGGGGCGAACACCGGGGAGCTGTTTTTT; CDR3 protein: CASSIQAGANTGELFF
clone size: .; J gene: TRBJ1-6; D gene: .; V gene: TRBV6-6; CDR3 DNA: TGTGCCAGCAGTTACTCGAACCTAAATTCACCCCTCCACTTT; CDR3 protein: CASSYSNLNSPLHF
clone size: few; J gene: TRBJ1-2; D gene: TRBD1; V gene: TRBV28; CDR3 DNA: TGTGCCACGACAGGGGGCAGACATGGCTACACCTTC; CDR3 protein: CATTGGRHGYTF
clone size: .; J gene: TRBJ2-3; D gene: .; V gene: TRBV4-2; CDR3 DNA: TGTGCCAGCAGCCCCGACGGGAGTCAGGGGGCAGATACGCAGTATTTT; CDR3 protein: CASSPDGSQGADTQYF